The source of this TCR beta chain is a study of blood T cell repertoires in COVID-19. Study-wide context: There were acute and convalescent COVID-19 samples, and they came from the United States, Italy and Spain. PBMCs, B-cell-depleted T cells, or T cells provided the cDNA or gDNA that made up the material.

Assay used: immunoSEQ multiplex PCR; TCRdb lists only in-frame clones, some missing. Here the sample spans over 75,000 clones, less than 85% being singletons. The V and J ends lost 1 base and 4 bases, in that order; junction bases with no gene match: 4. The CDR3 length is 15 residues. Germline V gene lookup returns CDR1 SGHTA and CDR2 FQGNSA. This clonotype was obtained from a woman between 65 and 79 years old with acute or convalescent COVID-19. The sequencing input was peripheral blood. This chain uses TRBV7-2 with TRBJ1-5; 7 bases line up with TRBD1. The CDR3: CASSLGARGNQPQHF. CDR3 in DNA: TGTGCCAGCAGCTTAGGGGCCAGGGGGAATCAGCCCCAGCATTTT. The full variable domain, in which reference TRBV7-2 and TRBJ1-5 provide the parts outside the CDR3, is GAGVSQSPSNKVTEKGKDVELRCDPISGHTALYWYRQSLGQGLEFLIYFQGNSAPDKSGLPSDRFSAERTGGSVSTLTIQRTQQEDSAVYLCASSLGARGNQPQHFGDGTRLSIL.